One and the same sample provided the 32 T cell receptor beta chains below, sequenced in a study of T cell responses to AZD1222 COVID-19 vaccine. Here immunoSEQ multiplex PCR was the method, and the copy in TCRdb shows in-frame clones only, minus some. This sample has 75,000 to 95,000 clones, with approximately 89% found just once. The source material was peripheral blood, sampled 28 days after the second AZD1222 dose. These receptors originate from an adult who received the AZD1222 COVID-19 vaccine.

The CDR3 coding sequence is TGCGCCAGCAGCCCCCGGACAGGGAGGGGCACTGAAGCTTTCTTT. Its translation: CASSPRTGRGTEAFF. The chain joins TRBV5-1 to TRBJ1-1; TRBD1 aligns across 8 bases. V lost 4 bases and J lost 4; bases outside the gene matches: 9. The CDR3 loop spans 15 amino acids. CDR1 SGHRS and CDR2 YFSETQ come from the germline V gene.

The V gene is TRBV28, the J gene TRBJ1-1; no firm D call. The CDR3 contains 13 residues. The germline V gene has CDR1 MDHEN and CDR2 SYDVKM. The germline V and J ends were trimmed by 3 bases and 1 base, with 6 bases remaining between them. The CDR3 sequence: CASSLSGNTEAFF. CDR3 nucleotides: TGTGCCAGCAGTTTGAGTGGGAACACTGAAGCTTTCTTT.

The V call is TRBV10-3, the J call TRBJ2-5, with D perhaps given as TRBD1 or TRBD2 (5 bases each). V was trimmed by 0 bases and J by 1 base, leaving 24 bases between them. Germline CDR1 is ENHRY and CDR2 is SYGVKD. The CDR3 contains 20 residues. The CDR3 spells CAISESSVRGEGPFQETQYF. The CDR3, as DNA: TGTGCCATCAGTGAGTCGTCCGTGAGGGGAGAAGGGCCGTTCCAAGAGACCCAGTACTTC.

Only one count was recorded for this clone. V and J are TRBV6-5 and TRBJ2-7, with D perhaps matching TRBD1 (5 bases). The CDR3 covers 12 residues. CDR1 MNHEY and CDR2 SVGAGI come from the germline V gene. The V and J ends lost 8 bases and 2 bases respectively, with 10 bases between them. The CDR3 DNA reads TGTGCCAGCTTGCACAGGCCCTACGAGCAGTACTTC. As protein: CASLHRPYEQYF.

The gene calls are TRBV15 and TRBJ1-2; no clear D. The CDR3 is made up of 12 amino acids. Germline loops: CDR1 LNHNV, CDR2 YYDKDF (reference sequence). Deletions cut 1 base from V and 4 bases from J, with 4 bases between. The CDR3 region is CATSRGSYGYTF. DNA of the CDR3: TGTGCCACCAGCAGAGGTAGCTATGGCTACACCTTC.

The chain uses TRBV6-5 and TRBJ1-2; possibly TRBD1 for D (6 bases). The ends were cut back, 4 bases at V and 6 bases at J, with 15 bases in the middle. Looked up from germline, CDR1 is MNHEY and CDR2 is SVGAGI. CDR3 size: 14 residues. The CDR3 is CASSSTGSFNGYTF. The CDR3 DNA sequence: TGTGCCAGCAGTTCCACAGGGTCTTTCAATGGCTACACCTTC.

The chain is built from TRBV30 and TRBJ1-4; D unclear. Germline values: CDR1 GTSNPN, CDR2 SVGIG (reference sequence). The CDR3 extends over 12 amino acids. CDR3 DNA: TGTGTTGCGGGCGCAACTAATGAAAAACTGTTTTTT. Protein sequence: CVAGATNEKLFF.

As regards this clone: Germline is not matched at one junction end, which may reflect a read error. The V gene is TRBV4-1, the J gene TRBJ2-1, with a possible D match to TRBD1 (6 bases). This CDR3 has 14 residues. Germline V gene data show CDR1 as MGHRA and CDR2 as YSYEKL. This CDR3 is CASSLDSSHNEQFF. In DNA form, the CDR3 reads TGCGCCAGCAGCTTGGACAGCTCCCACAATGAGCAGTTCTTC.

V and J are TRBV6-6 and TRBJ2-2, with unresolved D. The germline V and J ends were trimmed by 2 bases and 1 base, with 11 bases remaining between them. The length of the CDR3 is 16 residues. The germline CDR1 and CDR2 sequences are MNHNY and SVGAGI (reference sequence). DNA for the CDR3: TGTGCCAGCAGTTACAACCTGGCCGGGAACACCGGGGAGCTGTTTTTT. Translated, it gives CASSYNLAGNTGELFF.

The rearrangement uses TRBV27 and TRBJ1-2; D not certain. This CDR3 is 16 amino acids long. Trimming cost V 4 bases and J 4 bases, with 19 bases left between them. Germline CDR1 MNHEY, CDR2 SMNVEV (reference sequence). The CDR3 nucleotides are TGTGCCAGCAGTTCCCCCGAGGAGGCAGCGATCTATGGCTACACCTTC. Translated: CASSSPEEAAIYGYTF.

J is TRBJ2-5 and V is TRBV10-3, with 11 nucleotides matching TRBD1. Germline CDR1 and CDR2: ENHRY and SYGVKD. The ends lost 5 bases at V and 5 bases at J; junction bases unmatched: 4. CDR3 size: 14 residues. The CDR3 here is CAISRTGGEETQYF. DNA for the CDR3: TGTGCCATCAGTCGGACAGGGGGCGAGGAGACCCAGTACTTC.

This rearrangement joins TRBV14 to TRBJ1-1; 10 nucleotides align to TRBD1. This CDR3 has 17 amino acids. The germline V gene encodes CDR1 SGHDN and CDR2 FVKESK. Unmatched junction bases numbered 5, after V lost 0 bases and J lost 1 base. The CDR3 loop reads CASSQDPGQGRNTEAFF. In nucleotides, the CDR3 is TGTGCCAGCAGCCAAGACCCGGGACAGGGGAGGAACACTGAAGCTTTCTTT.

The gene calls are TRBV19 and TRBJ1-2; D remains ambiguous. The germline gives CDR1 LNHDA, CDR2 SQIVND (reference sequence). Trimming shortened V by 3 bases and J by 4 bases, and 18 bases separated the two germline ends. CDR3 length: 16 residues. CDR3 sequence (DNA): TGTGCCAGTAGTATCCCATGGGCAAGTGTTCTCTATGGCTACACCTTC. This codes for CASSIPWASVLYGYTF.

This chain connects TRBV14 to TRBJ2-1; D is perhaps TRBD1 or TRBD2 (5 bases each). Germline V gene lookup returns CDR1 SGHDN and CDR2 FVKESK. Trimming cost V 2 bases and J 4 bases, with 15 bases left between them. There are 16 residues in the CDR3. The CDR3 DNA is TGTGCCAGCAGCCAAAGTGTGGGGGTCCCTTACAATGAGCAGTTCTTC. Its translation: CASSQSVGVPYNEQFF.

The V and J genes are TRBV7-8 and TRBJ2-3, with 9 bases identical to TRBD2. This CDR3 has 16 residues. Germline V gene sequence: CDR1 SGHVS, CDR2 FQNEAQ. V lost 5 bases, J lost 2 bases, and 8 bases stayed unmatched. As DNA, the CDR3 is TGTGCCAGCAGCCTTAGCGGGGGATTAAACACAGATACGCAGTATTTT. This codes for CASSLSGGLNTDTQYF.

The rearrangement uses TRBV6-1 and TRBJ2-5, with D possibly TRBD1 on 5 matching bases. CDR1 is MNHNS and CDR2 is SASEGT in the germline V gene. The CDR3 has 15 residues. Trimming took 0 bases from V and 3 from J, leaving 11 bases between them. CDR3 region: CASSEAQGREETQYF. In DNA, the CDR3 is TGTGCCAGCAGTGAAGCGCAGGGCAGGGAAGAGACCCAGTACTTC.

This chain connects TRBV3-1 (or the pseudogene TRBV3-2) to TRBJ2-4, with 9 positions matching TRBD2. Unmatched junction bases numbered 3, after V lost 4 bases and J lost 5 bases. From germline, CDR1 is LGHDT and CDR2 YNNKEL (reference sequence). The CDR3 runs 14 residues. The DNA of the CDR3 is TGTGCCAGCAGCCTGGCGGGGGGGCAAAACATTCAGTACTTC. Translated: CASSLAGGQNIQYF.

The chain has TRBV3-1 (or the pseudogene TRBV3-2) and TRBJ2-3; unclear D gene. The V end lost 1 base, the J end lost 4 bases, and 9 bases lay between the germline ends. Germline values: CDR1 LGHDT, CDR2 YNNKEL (reference sequence). This CDR3 has 14 residues. In DNA form, the CDR3 reads TGTGCCAGCAGCCAAGTGGTGGTAGCAGATACGCAGTATTTT. As protein: CASSQVVVADTQYF.

The chain couples TRBV5-6 to TRBJ2-3, with TRBD1 identical over 8 bases. CDR1 SGHDT and CDR2 YYEEEE come from the germline V gene. This CDR3 has 14 residues. V gave up 3 bases and J gave up 4 bases; unmatched junction bases: 4. DNA for the CDR3: TGTGCCAGCAGCTCAGGACAGGGCCCAGATACGCAGTATTTT. Translating gives CASSSGQGPDTQYF.

The gene calls are TRBV5-1 and TRBJ2-1; 8 nucleotides align to TRBD2. Germline CDR1 reads SGHRS; CDR2 reads YFSETQ. This CDR3 region has 15 residues. With 1 base clipped from V and 6 bases from J, the junction kept 6 bases outside the gene matches. In nucleotides, the CDR3 is TGCGCCAGCAGCTTGTCAGCGGGGGTGGTCAATGAGCAGTTCTTC. Protein: CASSLSAGVVNEQFF.

The CDR3, as DNA: TGTGCCAGCAGCGCCCAGGGGGCGAATAATTCACCCCTCCACTTT. Its protein product is CASSAQGANNSPLHF. The rearrangement joins TRBV2 to TRBJ1-6, with 8 bases identical to TRBD1. The junction had 6 bases not matched to a gene; V was cut back by 6 bases and J by 5 bases. The germline V gene has CDR1 SNHLY and CDR2 FYNNEI. The CDR3 consists of 15 residues.

The chain recombines TRBV18 with TRBJ2-7; D could derive from TRBD1 or TRBD2 (6 bases each). Germline V gene data show CDR1 as KGHSH and CDR2 as LQKENI. Trimming left V 3 bases short and J 4 bases short, with 19 bases between. CDR3 size: 16 residues. The CDR3 loop reads CASSPYIDTGTYEQYF. The DNA of the CDR3 is TGTGCCAGCTCACCCTATATTGATACAGGGACTTACGAGCAGTACTTC.

This clone was recorded once. The chain links TRBV4-1 to TRBJ1-1, with no clear D. Per germline, CDR1 MGHRA and CDR2 YSYEKL. The CDR3 consists of 14 residues. Trimming cost V 6 bases and J 1 base, with 12 bases left between them. CDR3 nucleotide sequence: TGCGCCAGCAGAACGTGGGGTGAGAACACTGAAGCTTTCTTT. This translates into CASRTWGENTEAFF.

A single count supports this clone. The chain combines TRBV9 with TRBJ2-3; a possible D gene is TRBD2 (7 bases). The germline CDR1 and CDR2 sequences are SGDLS and YYNGEE. CDR3 length: 15 amino acids. V was cut by 4 bases and J by 0 bases, with 12 bases left in between. CDR3 in DNA: TGTGCCAGCAGCACCGGGGGGCGGAGCACAGATACGCAGTATTTT. This codes for CASSTGGRSTDTQYF. Based on the CDR3 plus reference TRBV9 and TRBJ2-3, the full variable domain is DSGVTQTPKHLITATGQRVTLRCSPRSGDLSVYWYQQSLDQGLQFLIQYYNGEERAKGNILERFSAQQFPDLHSELNLSSLELGDSALYFCASSTGGRSTDTQYFGPGTRLTVL.

V is TRBV5-4 and J is TRBJ2-6; D is uncertain. Germline V CDR1 and CDR2: SGHNT, YYREEE (reference sequence). This CDR3 is 15 amino acids long. V was shortened by 5 bases and J by 1 base, with 10 bases between the two germline ends. The DNA for the CDR3 is TGTGCCAGCAGTCCCGACTTATCTGGGGCCAACGTCCTGACTTTC. Its translation: CASSPDLSGANVLTF.

The CDR3 loop reads CATSRGWGGDNEQFF. CDR3 nucleotide sequence: TGTGCCACCAGCAGAGGTTGGGGGGGGGACAATGAGCAGTTCTTC. V usage is TRBV15 and J usage is TRBJ2-1; 7 bases map to TRBD2. Germline assignment: CDR1 LNHNV and CDR2 YYDKDF (reference sequence). The CDR3 totals 15 residues. The V gene end was trimmed by 1 base and the J gene end by 5 bases; junction bases not matched to a gene: 5.

V and J are TRBV14 and TRBJ1-6, with D possibly TRBD1 on 6 matching bases. The germline V and J ends were trimmed by 1 base and 0 bases, with 16 bases remaining between them. The CDR3 covers 19 residues. The germline V gene has CDR1 SGHDN and CDR2 FVKESK. CDR3 in amino acids: CASSQVAGTPTSYNSPLHF. As DNA, the CDR3 is TGTGCCAGCAGCCAAGTGGCGGGGACACCGACCTCCTATAATTCACCCCTCCACTTT.

The rearrangement uses TRBV11-3 and TRBJ2-5; D perhaps matches TRBD1 (5 bases). The ends were cut back, 1 base at V and 5 bases at J, with 17 bases in the middle. Germline CDR1 reads SGHNT; CDR2 reads YENEEA. This CDR3 has 16 amino acids. CDR3 bases: TGTGCCAGCAGCTTAGCTGGGTCGATGGGGCAGGAGACCCAGTACTTC. Residues: CASSLAGSMGQETQYF.

The chain carries TRBV12-3 or TRBV12-4 and TRBJ2-2; D remains unclear. The V gene lost 3 bases and the J gene lost 0 bases, with 2 bases spanning the gap. The CDR3 is 13 residues long. CDR3 loop: CASSLPNTGELFF. For the CDR3, the DNA is TGTGCCAGCAGTTTGCCGAACACCGGGGAGCTGTTTTTT.

As regards this clone: The junction departs from germline at one end; a sequencing error may be responsible. The chain employs TRBV18 and TRBJ1-4; perhaps TRBD1 as D (6 bases). The germline CDR1 and CDR2 sequences are KGHSH and LQKENI. CDR3 length: 17 amino acids. CDR3 amino acids: CASSTPRSGALSEKLFF. CDR3 DNA: TGTGCCAGCTCAACACCTCGGTCGGGGGCGCTTTCTGAAAAACTGTTTTTT.

The chain has TRBV24-1 and TRBJ2-3; weak D call: TRBD2 (5 bases). The V gene lost 7 bases and the J gene lost 0 bases, with 7 bases spanning the gap. Germline V gene sequence: CDR1 KGHDR, CDR2 SFDVKD. This CDR3 spans 13 amino acids. CDR3 sequence: CATRGDSTDTQYF. CDR3 coding DNA: TGTGCCACCAGGGGAGACAGCACAGATACGCAGTATTTT.

The chain is built from TRBV18 and TRBJ2-7; no firm D call. The CDR3 loop spans 13 amino acids. Germline V gives CDR1 KGHSH, CDR2 LQKENI. Deletions cut 3 bases from V and 5 bases from J, with 11 bases between. The CDR3 loop is CASSPQADHEQYF. DNA of the CDR3: TGTGCCAGCTCACCTCAGGCAGACCACGAGCAGTACTTC.